This TCR beta chain was identified during a study of blood T cell repertoires in COVID-19 (dated by TCRdb to the early 2020s). Regarding the complete study: Collaborator samples came from the United States, Italy and Spain and covered acute and convalescent phases of COVID-19. Subjects who had been exposed to COVID-19, were actively infected with it, or had recovered from it provided the deeply sampled blood TCRbeta repertoires that made up the dataset. Nearly every sample came with metadata listing a de-identified subject ID, COVID-19 status, age in years and sex. The samples were drawn from the first 160 participants of the ongoing ImmuneRACE study and from some 1,300 subjects provided by 6 global collaborators. The prospective study material was composed of cDNA or gDNA derived from T cells, B-cell-depleted T cells, or PBMCs. The repertoires were released in a freely available public database intended as a resource for research on the immune response to SARS-CoV-2. Where HLA class I and class II types were available, the types were taken from metadata supplied by the sample provider, not from assay-based typing.

One collaborating source in Seattle enrolled patients while the patients were actively infected and followed the patients over time throughout the course of disease. Each collaborating institution followed its own protocols to collect whole blood in K2EDTA tubes. For TCRbeta analysis, collaborator samples were shipped as frozen whole blood, as isolated PBMCs, or as DNA extracted from either sample type. TCRbeta CDR3 regions were amplified from genomic DNA by means of the immunoSEQ Assay, a bias-controlled multiplex PCR. The study's processing was this. Nucleated cell counts per sample were estimated from amplification of reference gene primers within the assay. To quantify the absolute abundance of each unique TCRbeta CDR3 rearrangement, sequence reads were collapsed and filtered. For each sample, productive Simpson clonality was calculated as the square root of Simpson's diversity index across productive rearrangements. This is the immuneACCESS table as TCRdb keeps it, with only in-frame sequences that have V and J called. A part of the clones is gone; compared with another copy, unresolved V genes explain less than half, and the rest is unexplained. That table is the source of V, J and clone size, and D and trimming were worked out from the DNA. Within this sample are approximately 480,000 clones, with roughly nine tenths of them counted one time only. The ten largest clones capture over 0.7% of the sample.

The research as a whole found: How much clinical and demographic metadata was included differed by source and by participant, and the metadata was provided uncurated.

On this clone itself: This clone's antigen is unknown. Per-base qualities were not stored, and no clone one base away is much larger.

This TCR was recovered from a young man with COVID-19, enrolled during active disease. The source material was peripheral blood.

The CDR3 protein sequence reads: CASSSESGLIYEQYF. The nucleotide sequence reads TGTGCCAGCAGCTCCGAATCGGGACTCATCTACGAGCAGTACTTC. This sequence uses TRBV7-9 and TRBJ2-7; perhaps TRBD2 is the D gene, with 6 bases matching. From its cysteine to its phenylalanine, the CDR3 spans 15 amino acids. CDR3 DNA only is kept here, 45 bases in frame from base 1. Between the V and J ends, shortened by 4 bases and 3 bases respectively, the junction contains 16 bases. The germline V gene (reference sequence) gives CDR1 as SEHNR and CDR2 as FQNEAQ.